This T cell receptor (beta chain) was profiled in a study of control samples from healthy donors and cancer patients. The data were produced by immunoSEQ multiplex PCR, yet TCRdb's version contains in-frame clones alone and is incomplete. This sample has 390,000 or so clones, with around 90% found just once. The V gene end was trimmed by 0 bases and the J gene end by 0 bases; junction bases not matched to a gene: 2. The CDR3 loop spans 17 amino acids. The germline V gene has CDR1 SGDLS and CDR2 YYNGEE. As for this clone: Other DNA sequences in the same sample also yield this CDR3.

Sequencing was performed on PBMCs. The receptor was derived from a man aged 35-49 years with head and neck cancer. V usage is TRBV9 and J usage is TRBJ1-3; TRBD1 aligns across 11 bases. Written as DNA, the CDR3 is TGTGCCAGCAGCGTAGGGACAGGGGGCAACTCTGGAAACACCATATATTTT. The encoded protein is CASSVGTGGNSGNTIYF.